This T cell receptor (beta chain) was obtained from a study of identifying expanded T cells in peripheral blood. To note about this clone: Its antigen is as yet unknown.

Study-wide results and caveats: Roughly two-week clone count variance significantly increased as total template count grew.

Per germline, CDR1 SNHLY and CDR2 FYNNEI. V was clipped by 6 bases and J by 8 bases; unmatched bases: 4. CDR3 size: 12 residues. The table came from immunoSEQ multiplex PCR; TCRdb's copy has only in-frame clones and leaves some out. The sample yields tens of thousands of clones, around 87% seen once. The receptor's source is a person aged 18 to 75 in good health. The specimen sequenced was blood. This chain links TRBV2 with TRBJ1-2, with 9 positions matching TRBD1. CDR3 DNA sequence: TGTGCCAGCAGAGGGGACAGGGAAGGCTACACCTTC. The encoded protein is CASRGDREGYTF.